These T cell receptor beta chains were read from a single sample in a study of blood T cell repertoires in COVID-19. Here immunoSEQ multiplex PCR was the method, and the copy in TCRdb shows in-frame clones only, minus some. There are 350,000 to 450,000 clones in the sample; 89% occur only once, and 0.95% to 1.5% lies in the top ten. Sequenced: peripheral blood. These receptors all come from a man aged 35 to 55 with acute or convalescent COVID-19. CDR3s include the opening cysteine and the closing phenylalanine or tryptophan. The D gene is left open where the match is weak. Size is stated for part of the rows, as once, few or many counts, or as a class when the clone is expanded.

V,J,length,D,size,CDR3,DNA
TRBV28,TRBJ1-2,14,TRBD1,-,CASRKTGGSFGYTF,TGTGCCAGCAGAAAAACAGGGGGAAGTTTTGGCTACACCTTC
TRBV19,TRBJ1-1,15,TRBD1,-,CASSLLGTGDTEAFF,TGTGCCAGTAGTTTACTCGGGACAGGGGACACTGAAGCTTTCTTT
TRBV9,TRBJ2-7,14,-,-,CASSVDHSSYEQYF,TGTGCCAGCAGCGTAGACCACAGCTCCTACGAGCAGTACTTC
TRBV5-8,TRBJ1-1,15,TRBD1,-,CASSLDGRGVTEAFF,TGTGCCAGCAGCTTGGATGGCAGGGGGGTCACTGAAGCTTTCTTT
TRBV19,TRBJ2-7,11,-,-,CASSDSYEQYF,TGTGCCAGTAGCGACAGCTACGAGCAGTACTTC
TRBV4-3,TRBJ2-1,15,-,-,CASSQDGQNYNEQFF,TGCGCCAGCAGCCAAGATGGACAAAACTACAATGAGCAGTTCTTC
TRBV19,TRBJ1-5,14,-,-,CASSANGGNQPQHF,TGTGCCAGTAGTGCTAATGGTGGCAATCAGCCCCAGCATTTT
TRBV11-2,TRBJ2-5,13,-,-,CASSPGVQETQYF,TGTGCCAGCAGCCCAGGGGTTCAAGAGACCCAGTACTTC
TRBV7-9,TRBJ2-7,11,-,-,CATQASYEQYF,TGTGCCACACAGGCCTCCTACGAGCAGTACTTC
TRBV24-1,TRBJ2-7,13,-,-,CATSDLGAGEQYF,TGTGCCACCAGTGACTTGGGGGCCGGCGAGCAGTACTTC
TRBV9,TRBJ2-3,16,TRBD2,-,CASSPSWTSVPDTQYF,TGTGCCAGCAGCCCCTCATGGACTAGCGTACCAGATACGCAGTATTTT
TRBV15,TRBJ2-5,15,-,-,CATSRDSGVEETQYF,TGTGCCACCAGCAGAGATTCGGGGGTGGAGGAGACCCAGTACTTC
TRBV11-2,TRBJ2-5,15,TRBD2,-,CASRGKRGGRETQYF,TGTGCCAGCAGGGGGAAGCGGGGGGGCCGAGAGACCCAGTACTTC
TRBV6-1,TRBJ2-2,15,-,-,CASSESSGYTGELFF,TGTGCCAGCAGTGAGTCATCAGGCTACACCGGGGAGCTGTTTTTT
TRBV13,TRBJ1-2,15,-,-,CASSLTLTRNYGYTF,TGTGCCAGCAGCTTAACCCTAACGAGAAACTATGGCTACACCTTC
TRBV6-6,TRBJ1-1,13,-,-,CASSYSMLVGAFF,TGTGCCAGCAGTTACTCGATGTTGGTCGGAGCTTTCTTT
TRBV7-2,TRBJ1-3,16,-,-,CASIREGGSSGNTIYF,TGTGCCAGCATCCGGGAGGGGGGTTCCTCTGGAAACACCATATATTTT
TRBV30,TRBJ2-7,13,-,-,CAWSVLSQYEQYF,TGTGCCTGGAGTGTACTGTCACAGTACGAGCAGTACTTC
TRBV7-9,TRBJ1-2,14,TRBD1,-,CASSSGQGFYGYTF,TGTGCCAGCAGCTCCGGACAGGGCTTCTATGGCTACACCTTC
TRBV27,TRBJ1-5,14,-,-,CASSLFVGGQPQHF,TGTGCCAGCAGTTTATTCGTGGGAGGCCAGCCCCAGCATTTT
TRBV30,TRBJ2-1,14,TRBD2,-,CALSGTTTFGEQFF,TGTGCCTTATCCGGGACTACCACCTTCGGTGAGCAGTTCTTC
TRBV5-1,TRBJ1-4,16,TRBD1,-,CASSGQEGTTNEKLFF,TGCGCCAGCAGCGGACAGGAGGGGACAACTAATGAAAAACTGTTTTTT
TRBV4-1,TRBJ1-1,16,-,-,CASSRQRVGAGTEAFF,TGCGCCAGCAGCCGACAACGGGTAGGGGCTGGCACTGAAGCTTTCTTT
TRBV10-3,TRBJ2-1,18,TRBD2,-,CAIRVGLAGPLLDNEQFF,TGTGCCATCAGAGTAGGACTAGCGGGTCCACTCCTCGACAATGAGCAGTTCTTC
TRBV7-2,TRBJ2-2,18,-,once,CASSPSRVRALNTGELFF,TGTGCCAGCAGCCCAAGTAGGGTCAGGGCCCTGAACACCGGGGAGCTGTTTTTT
TRBV27,TRBJ2-7,14,TRBD2,-,CASRGAGGHGEQYF,TGTGCCAGCAGGGGCGCGGGGGGCCATGGAGAGCAGTACTTC
TRBV5-1,TRBJ2-7,15,TRBD1,once,CASADRDRGTYEQYF,TGCGCCAGCGCCGACCGGGACAGGGGGACCTACGAGCAGTACTTC
TRBV7-2,TRBJ2-7,14,-,few,CASSLGAGLYEQYF,TGTGCCAGCAGCTTAGGAGCAGGGCTCTACGAGCAGTACTTC
TRBV4-1,TRBJ1-1,15,-,-,CASSQDSGVNTEAFF,TGCGCCAGCAGCCAAGATTCGGGAGTGAACACTGAAGCTTTCTTT
TRBV7-2,TRBJ2-3,17,-,-,CASSPIRGVSRTDTQYF,TGTGCCAGCAGCCCCATCAGGGGAGTCAGTCGGACAGATACGCAGTATTTT
TRBV7-9,TRBJ2-1,18,-,-,CASSPLRGEGRTYNEQFF,TGTGCCAGCAGCCCTCTTAGGGGGGAGGGCCGGACCTACAATGAGCAGTTCTTC
TRBV2,TRBJ1-6,15,-,-,CASSEGIGANSPLHF,TGTGCCAGCAGTGAAGGAATTGGGGCGAATTCACCCCTCCACTTT
TRBV2,TRBJ1-2,15,-,-,CASSGTAPEYYGYTF,TGTGCCAGCAGTGGGACAGCCCCTGAATATTATGGCTACACCTTC
TRBV24-1,TRBJ1-2,12,TRBD1,-,CATSGQGYGYTF,TGTGCCACCAGTGGACAGGGGTATGGCTACACCTTC
TRBV7-9,TRBJ1-2,14,-,-,CASSGRTPGYGYTF,TGTGCCAGCAGCGGCCGGACACCAGGCTATGGCTACACCTTC
TRBV7-2,TRBJ1-1,13,-,-,CASSIPLNTEAFF,TGTGCCAGCAGCATCCCACTTAACACTGAAGCTTTCTTT
TRBV4-1,TRBJ1-5,13,-,-,CASSQVGARSQHF,TGCGCCAGCAGCCAGGTAGGGGCTAGGTCCCAGCATTTT
TRBV15,TRBJ2-7,14,TRBD2,-,CATSPGLASYEQYF,TGTGCCACCTCCCCGGGACTAGCCTCGTACGAGCAGTACTTC
TRBV9,TRBJ2-1,18,TRBD2,-,CASRKGGWTSGSGNEQFF,TGTGCCAGCAGAAAGGGGGGATGGACTAGCGGATCCGGGAATGAGCAGTTCTTC
TRBV10-2,TRBJ1-2,15,TRBD1,once,CASSVGTGEVYGYTF,TGCGCCAGCAGTGTAGGTACAGGGGAAGTTTATGGCTACACCTTC
TRBV5-4,TRBJ1-2,14,-,-,CASSLDLTGFGYTF,TGTGCCAGCAGCTTAGACTTAACAGGGTTCGGCTACACCTTC
TRBV19,TRBJ1-2,14,TRBD1,-,CASSMRDRELGYTF,TGTGCCAGTAGTATGCGAGACAGGGAGCTTGGCTACACCTTC
TRBV19,TRBJ2-3,14,-,-,CASSFGGTLNTQYF,TGTGCCAGTAGTTTCGGGGGTACGTTAAATACGCAGTATTTT
TRBV5-5,TRBJ1-1,15,TRBD1,-,CASSQRTGRNTEAFF,TGTGCCAGCAGCCAGCGGACAGGGCGGAACACTGAAGCTTTCTTT
TRBV10-3,TRBJ2-1,15,TRBD2,-,CAIRELASSYNEQFF,TGTGCCATCAGAGAACTAGCGAGCTCCTACAATGAGCAGTTCTTC
TRBV5-1,TRBJ2-3,15,TRBD2,-,CASSTTSGITDTQYF,TGCGCCAGCAGCACCACTAGCGGGATCACAGATACGCAGTATTTT
TRBV11-3,TRBJ2-1,15,-,-,CASSLDRGSYNEQFF,TGTGCCAGCAGCTTAGATAGGGGCAGTTACAATGAGCAGTTCTTC
TRBV5-4,TRBJ2-1,15,TRBD2,once,CASSDPGLEGNEQFF,TGTGCCAGCAGCGATCCGGGACTAGAGGGCAATGAGCAGTTCTTC
TRBV4-1,TRBJ1-6,15,-,-,CASSQDPLSNSPLHF,TGCGCCAGCAGCCAAGATCCGCTATCCAATTCACCCCTCCACTTT